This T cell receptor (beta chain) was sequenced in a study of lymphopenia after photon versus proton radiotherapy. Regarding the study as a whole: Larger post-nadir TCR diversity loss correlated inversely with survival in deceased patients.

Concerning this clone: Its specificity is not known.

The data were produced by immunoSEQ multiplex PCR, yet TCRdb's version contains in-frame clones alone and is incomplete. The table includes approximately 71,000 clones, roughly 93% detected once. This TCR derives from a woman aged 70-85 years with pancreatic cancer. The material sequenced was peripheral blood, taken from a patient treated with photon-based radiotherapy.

The chain's CDR3 is CASSVDGGSRHNEQFF. DNA of the CDR3: TGTGCCAGCAGCGTAGATGGCGGGAGTAGACACAATGAGCAGTTCTTC. The rearrangement links TRBV9 to TRBJ2-1; 7 bases are a match to TRBD2. This CDR3 region has 16 residues. Trimming cost V 0 bases and J 5 bases; bases outside gene matches: 8. The germline CDR1 and CDR2 sequences are SGDLS and YYNGEE.